The clone carrying this TCR beta chain was recorded a few times. The data stem from a study of T cell changes during pregnancy in multiple sclerosis. TCRdb keeps only in-frame clones here, not all; method: immunoSEQ multiplex PCR. The sample yields tens of thousands of clones, 90% to 95% seen once. Germline trimming cut 1 base from V and 4 bases from J; bases unmatched to any gene: 17. This CDR3 has 22 amino acids. Germline V gives CDR1 SGHVS, CDR2 FNYEAQ. V gene TRBV7-6 combines with J gene TRBJ2-2; 14 bases line up with TRBD2. The sequences come from peripheral blood, collected in the third trimester of pregnancy. The TCR was taken from a female donor with multiple sclerosis, enrolled in a pregnancy study. The CDR3 coding sequence is TGTGCCAGCAGCTTAGACTTGGACGGTTCGATCGGGACTAGCGGGAGCACCGGGGAGCTGTTTTTT. Translated, it gives CASSLDLDGSIGTSGSTGELFF. Together with reference TRBV7-6 and TRBJ2-2, the CDR3 gives the full variable domain: GAGVSQSPRYKVTKRGQDVALRCDPISGHVSLYWYRQALGQGPEFLTYFNYEAQQDKSGLPNDRFSAERPEGSISTLTIQRTEQRDSAMYRCASSLDLDGSIGTSGSTGELFFGEGSRLTVL.